This T cell receptor beta chain was observed in a study of T cell responses to AZD1222 COVID-19 vaccine (dated by TCRdb to about 2021). General notes on the study: AZD1222 recipients given second doses at about 4 weeks or at about 12 weeks were pooled, since spike-specific TCR depth and breadth were not found to differ between the two schedules. A total of 230 to 250 trial participants underwent TCR sequencing, of whom approximately 210 received two doses of AZD1222 and around 26 received two doses of the MenACWY control vaccine. Trial participants were enrolled into age subgroups of 18-55, 56-69 and 70-plus years, which contained about 150, 27 and 61 TCR-sequenced participants, respectively. Study-level results and caveats: Because no day 14 peak-response samples were available, repertoires were characterized only after the peak T cell response. Conclusions about previously exposed vaccinees were limited because only a handful of AZD1222 recipients were SARS-CoV-2 seropositive at baseline. Reportedly, close to half of the unique spike-specific TCRs recognized epitopes lying outside the regions that are mutated in the B.1.351 and B.1.1.7 variants. Participants were mostly white British, with more females than males. The authors suggested clonal diversity may have been underestimated. The 56-69-year group was small, and its depth increase did not reach significance, likely because of low power. A significant rise in spike-specific TCR breadth and depth was observed after two AZD1222 doses relative to day 0 and relative to MenACWY recipients. The whole spike protein was spanned by vaccine-associated CD4 TCRs, and dominant responses were seen in regions 160-218 and 743-854.

V was cut back by 3 bases and J by 3 bases, leaving a gap of 14 bases between them. Per the germline V gene (reference sequence), LNHDA is the CDR1 and SQIVND is the CDR2. The CDR3 goes from the cysteine to the phenylalanine over 15 residues. CDR3 DNA is the only sequence kept; it has 45 bases, read in frame from the first base. The time point tag for this specimen amounts to: baseline before first vaccination. Vaccinee samples were obtained from the UK trials COV001 and COV002, which included a single-blind randomized controlled phase 2/3 trial of AZD1222 (ChAdOx1 nCoV-19) in healthy adults. Trial participant PBMC samples were collected at day 0 and day 28 after the second dose for TCRbeta chain sequencing. The CDR3 regions of human TCRbeta chains were analyzed by immunosequencing. Per the authors' processing: TCRs in the repertoires were matched against a reference library of SARS-CoV-2-specific TCRs that had been generated with the MIRA antigen-specificity platform. Breadth meant the fraction of unique TCRs that were SARS-CoV-2-associated, whereas depth meant the fraction of total T cells that were SARS-CoV-2-associated. Using the MIRA data, each spike-specific TCR was mapped to the spike region that the TCR reacts to and placed in a CD4 or CD8 class. Log10-transformed breadth and depth values were compared by one-way ANOVA with Sidak's multiple comparisons tests. TCRdb obtained this table from immuneACCESS and retained in-frame rearrangements with V and J assigned. These tables miss some clones; where compared with another copy, unresolved V genes account for less than half of the shortfall, and the remainder is unexplained. The V and J calls and clone size are taken from that table; D and trimming were inferred from the DNA. The sample table holds approximately 180,000 clones, of which 85% to 90% were seen once. The ten biggest clones cover 1.5% to 2% of the sample.

Points on this clone: The specificity of this receptor is unknown. The input lacks base qualities; no much larger clone sits a single base away.

The material was peripheral blood, obtained on day 0 of AZD1222 vaccination. The origin of this receptor is an adult in good health. The chain uses TRBV19 and TRBJ1-1; confidence is insufficient to name the D gene. The encoded CDR3 is CASSIPRKGDTEAFF. In nucleotide form, the sequence is TGTGCCAGTAGTATCCCCAGGAAGGGTGACACTGAAGCTTTCTTT.